This T cell receptor beta chain appears in the sequencing data of a study of blood T cells in healthy people across ages. Study findings and constraints: With age, beta diversity per million T cells declined roughly linearly, significantly by about 40.

Each sample yielded at least 7 million isolated PBMCs. The germline V gene has CDR1 ENHRY and CDR2 SYGVKD. The CDR3 covers 13 residues. V lost 6 bases and J lost 8; bases outside the gene matches: 4. This clonotype has more than one count but fewer than ten. The antigen is undetermined. For the second PCR, which ran for about 7 to 12 cycles, a sample-barcoded 5' primer and a J-beta primer mix were used. TCRdb re-derived calls from the 5' RACE reads in MiXCR, one entry per CDR3 protein. The table has approximately 800,000 distinct CDR3 sequences, 35% to 40% seen once; the top ten hold around 13%. Sequencing input: blood. The J gene is TRBJ1-4, the V gene TRBV10-3, with TRBD1 matching 9 bases. This TCR derives from a man younger than 30 in good health. CDR3 DNA: TGTGCCATCAGCGGGACAGGGAGCGAAAAACTGTTTTTT. Translated: CAISGTGSEKLFF.